A single sample is the source of the 28 T cell receptor beta chains below, sequenced in a study of blood T cell repertoires in COVID-19. Sequenced by immunoSEQ multiplex PCR; TCRdb stores in-frame clones only, minus some. The sample lists about 150,000 clones, around 84% occurring once. The sequenced material came from peripheral blood. All receptors derive from a woman between 45 and 60 years old with acute or convalescent COVID-19.

The chain combines TRBV2 with TRBJ1-2; 8 positions match TRBD1. CDR3 length equals 14 residues. Germline V lookup: CDR1 SNHLY, CDR2 FYNNEI. V was clipped by 6 bases and J by 6 bases; unmatched bases: 9. The CDR3 here is CASSRSQDRDGYTF. CDR3 DNA sequence: TGTGCCAGCAGCCGTTCCCAGGACAGGGATGGCTACACCTTC.

The rearrangement uses TRBV7-2 and TRBJ2-7; TRBD1 matches at 8 bases. The CDR3 contains 13 residues. Germline V CDR1 and CDR2: SGHTA, FQGNSA. Trimming cost V 5 bases and J 4 bases; bases outside gene matches: 4. The CDR3 bases are TGTGCCAGCAGCCAAAACAGGGGGTACGAGCAGTACTTC. Amino acids: CASSQNRGYEQYF.

V usage is TRBV9 and J usage is TRBJ2-1; the match to TRBD2 covers 9 bases. V dropped 3 bases and J dropped 8; count of bases not matched to a gene: 9. CDR1 is SGDLS and CDR2 is YYNGEE in the germline V gene. This CDR3 has 15 amino acids. CDR3 nucleotide sequence: TGTGCCAGCAGCGAGCGCGGGGGGGCCTTTGATGAGCAGTTCTTC. Encoded protein: CASSERGGAFDEQFF.

The chain recombines TRBV11-1 with TRBJ2-1; D possibly corresponds to TRBD1 (5 bases). CDR1 and CDR2 (germline): SGHAT, FQDESV (reference sequence). The V and J ends lost 1 base and 7 bases respectively, with 8 bases between them. CDR3 length equals 13 residues. The CDR3 DNA reads as TGTGCCAGCAGCTTAGGTAGGGGAAATGAGCAGTTCTTC. Its translation: CASSLGRGNEQFF.

This clone was picked up one time. The rearrangement uses TRBV7-9 and TRBJ2-5; D unclear. V was clipped by 1 base and J by 10 bases, with 10 bases between them. The germline gives CDR1 SEHNR, CDR2 FQNEAQ (reference sequence). The CDR3 loop spans 12 amino acids. The CDR3 DNA follows: TGTGCCAGCAGCTTAGGGGCTCCCGTCCAGTACTTC. Encoded protein: CASSLGAPVQYF.

V usage is TRBV18 and J usage is TRBJ2-7; 7 bases fit TRBD2. V trimming: 0 bases; J trimming: 12 bases; junction bases outside the gene matches: 5. The CDR3 runs 12 residues. CDR1 and CDR2 from the germline V gene are KGHSH and LQKENI. The DNA of the CDR3 is TGTGCCAGCTCACCACCGGGAGGGGCCTTGTACTTC. Translation: CASSPPGGALYF. The full variable domain, completed using reference TRBV18 and TRBJ2-7, is NAGVMQNPRHLVRRRGQEARLRCSPMKGHSHVYWYRQLPEEGLKFMVYLQKENIIDESGMPKERFSAEFPKEGPSILRIQQVVRGDSAAYFCASSPPGGALYFGPGTRLTVT.

The gene calls are TRBV25-1 and TRBJ2-5; no firm D call. Germline assignment: CDR1 MGHDK and CDR2 SYGVNS. The V and J ends lost 3 bases and 5 bases respectively, with 10 bases between them. The CDR3 is 13 amino acids. CDR3 loop: CASSEELGETQYF. CDR3 DNA: TGTGCCAGCAGTGAGGAACTCGGGGAGACCCAGTACTTC.

This chain joins TRBV7-2 and TRBJ2-1; 9 bases align to TRBD1. The germline CDR1 and CDR2 sequences are SGHTA and FQGNSA. The J segment lost 0 bases and the V segment lost 5 bases, leaving 2 bases of the junction unmatched. The length of the CDR3 is 15 residues. CDR3 region: CASSGQGTSYNEQFF. CDR3 coding DNA: TGTGCCAGCAGCGGACAGGGGACCTCCTACAATGAGCAGTTCTTC.

This clone was found once. Other nucleotide sequences in the sample specify the same CDR3. The chain joins TRBV7-9 to TRBJ2-7; the D gene is possibly TRBD1 (6 bases). This CDR3 has 14 residues. Per the germline V gene, CDR1 is SEHNR and CDR2 is FQNEAQ (reference sequence). The ends were cut back, 1 base at V and 0 bases at J, with 7 bases in the middle. DNA for the CDR3: TGTGCCAGCAGCTTAGGAGGGGGCTCCTACGAGCAGTACTTC. Translation gives CASSLGGGSYEQYF. The full variable domain, its missing parts supplied by reference TRBV7-9 and TRBJ2-7, is DTGVSQNPRHKITKRGQNVTFRCDPISEHNRLYWYRQTLGQGPEFLTYFQNEAQLEKSRLLSDRFSAERPKGSFSTLEIQRTEQGDSAMYLCASSLGGGSYEQYFGPGTRLTVT.

The CDR3 protein is CASSSGLAGTYEQYF. As DNA, the CDR3 is TGTGCCAGCAGCTCCGGACTAGCGGGTACCTACGAGCAGTACTTC. The chain joins TRBV7-2 to TRBJ2-7; 11 nucleotides align to TRBD2. The V and J ends lost 4 bases and 2 bases, in that order; junction bases with no gene match: 4. Germline CDR1 reads SGHTA; CDR2 reads FQGNSA. The CDR3 loop spans 15 amino acids.

The chain couples TRBV6-2 or TRBV6-3 to TRBJ1-1; TRBD1 agrees at 10 bases. CDR1 MNHEY and CDR2 SVGEGT come from the germline V gene. Trimming cost V 4 bases and J 2 bases; bases outside gene matches: 7. This CDR3 region has 16 residues. Here the CDR3 reads CASSLQWTGGNTEAFF. The CDR3 DNA sequence: TGTGCCAGCAGTTTACAATGGACAGGGGGAAACACTGAAGCTTTCTTT.

This clone is categorized as medium-sized (0.01 to 0.1%). The CDR3 is CASRSIDSNQPQHF. The CDR3 DNA sequence: TGTGCCAGCAGGAGCATTGATAGCAATCAGCCCCAGCATTTT. The gene calls are TRBV6-5 and TRBJ1-5; D uncertain. Deletions cut 6 bases from V and 0 bases from J, with 9 bases between. Germline CDR1 reads MNHEY; CDR2 reads SVGAGI. The CDR3 is 14 amino acids.

The chain recombines TRBV7-9 with TRBJ1-4; D is unresolved. V lost 5 bases, J lost 8 bases, and 18 bases lay in between. Germline lookup yields CDR1 SEHNR and CDR2 FQNEAQ (reference sequence). This CDR3 spans 15 amino acids. The CDR3: CASSQDGDRREKLFF. CDR3 nucleotides: TGTGCCAGCAGCCAGGACGGGGATCGTCGCGAAAAACTGTTTTTT.

This clone was seen only a few times. The chain recombines TRBV7-2 with TRBJ1-1; tentatively, D is TRBD1 (5 bases). The ends were cut back, 0 bases at V and 4 bases at J, with 9 bases in the middle. This CDR3 comprises 14 residues. Germline V gene sequence: CDR1 SGHTA, CDR2 FQGNSA. This chain's CDR3 is CASSLAQGATEAFF. DNA of the CDR3: TGTGCCAGCAGCTTAGCGCAAGGGGCCACTGAAGCTTTCTTT.

CDR3 in amino acids: CASSQDRGRGLSPDTQYF. In nucleotides, the CDR3 is TGCGCCAGCAGCCAAGATAGGGGTAGGGGGCTATCCCCAGATACGCAGTATTTT. The chain uses TRBV4-3 and TRBJ2-3; 7 bases fit TRBD1. This CDR3 is built from 18 residues. Trimming took 0 bases from V and 4 from J; bases not matched to a gene: 13. Per germline, CDR1 LGHNA and CDR2 YSLEER.

This chain links TRBV29-1 with TRBJ2-3; D call uncertain. The CDR3 has 15 residues. In germline, CDR1 is SQVTM, CDR2 ANQGSEA. V was shortened by 0 bases and J by 4 bases, with 14 bases between the two germline ends. CDR3 DNA sequence: TGCAGCGTTGAAGATGCCGGCAGGAAAGCAGATACGCAGTATTTT. Translated, it gives CSVEDAGRKADTQYF.

The chain is built from TRBV6-5 and TRBJ1-4; TRBD1 is a possible D gene (5 bases). V was clipped by 7 bases and J by 8 bases, with 17 bases between them. The CDR3 length is 14 residues. The V gene's germline CDR1 is MNHEY and CDR2 SVGAGI. The CDR3 DNA is TGTGCCAGCAAAACAGGCCAGGGTGGGGAAAAACTGTTTTTT. Protein sequence: CASKTGQGGEKLFF.

This chain joins TRBV6-5 and TRBJ2-7; 7 positions match TRBD1. The germline V gene has CDR1 MNHEY and CDR2 SVGAGI. The CDR3 extends over 14 amino acids. J was trimmed by 2 bases and V by 0 bases; bases with no gene match: 1. The CDR3 is CASSYSTGTYEQYF. Written as DNA, the CDR3 is TGTGCCAGCAGTTACTCGACAGGGACCTACGAGCAGTACTTC.

The chain is built from TRBV5-5 and TRBJ1-5; the D is unclear. There are 15 residues in the CDR3. Per the germline V gene, CDR1 is SGHKS and CDR2 is YYEKEE (reference sequence). V was trimmed by 2 bases and J by 7 bases, leaving 16 bases between them. In DNA form, the CDR3 reads TGTGCCAGCAGCTTAATTTTTCGGGGAAACCAGCCCCAGCATTTT. Translation gives CASSLIFRGNQPQHF.

The chain has TRBV19 and TRBJ2-3; TRBD2 is a possible D gene (6 bases). The germline CDR1 and CDR2 sequences are LNHDA and SQIVND (reference sequence). The CDR3 has 16 residues. V was cut by 10 bases and J by 0 bases, with 20 bases left in between. As DNA, the CDR3 is TGTGCCACCAGGAAGTACGGGAGCCCGAGCACAGATACGCAGTATTTT. Translation gives CATRKYGSPSTDTQYF. Looking up the rest from reference TRBV19 and TRBJ2-3 gives the full variable domain: DGGITQSPKYLFRKEGQNVTLSCEQNLNHDAMYWYRQDPGQGLRLIYYSQIVNDFQKGDIAEGYSVSREKKESFPLTVTSAQKNPTAFYLCATRKYGSPSTDTQYFGPGTRLTVL.

The chain combines TRBV24-1 with TRBJ2-2, with D tentatively TRBD1 (5 bases). V dropped 5 bases and J dropped 5 bases, with 11 bases sitting between them. CDR1 is KGHDR, CDR2 SFDVKD, per germline. The CDR3 has 14 residues. DNA for the CDR3: TGTGCCACCAGTGCTCAGGGCCGGACCGGGGAGCTGTTTTTT. It codes for CATSAQGRTGELFF.

The genes are TRBV27 and TRBJ2-7; 10 bases are a match to TRBD2. Per germline, CDR1 MNHEY and CDR2 SMNVEV (reference sequence). With 0 bases clipped from V and 4 bases from J, the junction kept 3 bases outside the gene matches. The CDR3 contains 15 residues. In DNA form, the CDR3 reads TGTGCCAGCAGTTTATCCGCTAGCGGGAGTTACGAGCAGTACTTC. Its translation: CASSLSASGSYEQYF.

The V gene is TRBV19, the J gene TRBJ1-5, with 7 bases that match TRBD1. The V and J ends lost 7 bases and 3 bases, in that order; junction bases with no gene match: 9. The CDR3 is 15 amino acids. Germline V gives CDR1 LNHDA, CDR2 SQIVND (reference sequence). The CDR3 sequence is CASTKGGGLNQPQHF. The CDR3 coding sequence is TGTGCCAGTACCAAAGGGGGCGGGCTCAATCAGCCCCAGCATTTT.

The chain carries TRBV27 and TRBJ2-6; D is ambiguous. V was cut by 3 bases and J by 0 bases, with 3 bases left in between. The CDR3 loop spans 14 amino acids. Germline lookup yields CDR1 MNHEY and CDR2 SMNVEV (reference sequence). CDR3 in amino acids: CASSFYSGANVLTF. CDR3 nucleotide sequence: TGTGCCAGCAGTTTCTACTCTGGGGCCAACGTCCTGACTTTC.

This clone was counted between two and nine times. DNA of the CDR3: TGTGCCACGGGACAGAGCACAGATACGCAGTATTTT. Amino acid sequence: CATGQSTDTQYF. J is TRBJ2-3 and V is TRBV12-3 or TRBV12-4; 7 nucleotides line up with TRBD1. The V gene end was trimmed by 10 bases and the J gene end by 0 bases; junction bases not matched to a gene: 1. The CDR3 loop spans 12 amino acids.

The chain combines TRBV7-2 with TRBJ2-2, with TRBD2 matching over 13 bases. The CDR3 has 18 residues. Germline V gene sequence: CDR1 SGHTA, CDR2 FQGNSA. V lost 0 bases to trimming and J lost 6 bases; unmatched junction nucleotides: 7. For the CDR3, the DNA is TGTGCCAGCAGCTTAGCCCCCGGACTAGCGGGAGTCTCCGGGGAGCTGTTTTTT. This gives the protein CASSLAPGLAGVSGELFF.

This clone showed up just a few times. J is TRBJ1-2 and V is TRBV4-3, with 9 bases matching TRBD1. V gave up 4 bases and J gave up 0 bases; unmatched junction bases: 3. The CDR3 runs 15 residues. CDR1 LGHNA and CDR2 YSLEER come from the germline V gene. The chain's CDR3 is CASSLGTGTNYGYTF. Written as DNA, the CDR3 is TGCGCCAGCAGCCTTGGGACAGGGACTAACTATGGCTACACCTTC.

The count of this clone is one. This sequence joins TRBV7-8 and TRBJ1-2, with 7 bases identical to TRBD1. This CDR3 is built from 14 residues. V gave up 4 bases and J gave up 7 bases; unmatched junction bases: 9. Germline V lookup: CDR1 SGHVS, CDR2 FQNEAQ. The CDR3 nucleotides are TGTGCCAGCAGCTCCACACGACAGGGTGGTGGCTACACCTTC. Translated: CASSSTRQGGGYTF. The full variable domain, completed using reference TRBV7-8 and TRBJ1-2, is GAGVSQSPRYKVAKRGQDVALRCDPISGHVSLFWYQQALGQGPEFLTYFQNEAQLDKSGLPSDRFFAERPEGSVSTLKIQRTQQEDSAVYLCASSSTRQGGGYTFGSGTRLTVV.